This T cell receptor (beta chain) is from a study of blood T cell repertoires in COVID-19. Study-level information: The United States, Italy and Spain supplied acute and convalescent COVID-19 samples. Sources were T cells, B-cell-depleted T cells, or PBMCs; the material itself was cDNA or gDNA.

V lost 6 bases and J lost 7, with 16 bases in between. The CDR3 is 13 residues long. Germline V lookup: CDR1 SNHLY, CDR2 FYNNEI. Per the study methods: Estimation of nucleated cell counts relied on the amplification of reference gene primers. The table came from immunoSEQ multiplex PCR; TCRdb's copy has only in-frame clones and leaves some out. Clonal size and the V and J genes are those of that table, whereas D and trimming came from the DNA. The sample gives approximately 190,000 clones, around 79% of which show up once; around 15% is in the top ten. Sequences were obtained from peripheral blood. The origin of this receptor is a man aged 55 to 70 with active or convalescent COVID-19. The V gene is TRBV2, the J gene TRBJ2-7, with D possibly being TRBD2 (5 bases). In DNA form, the CDR3 reads TGTGCCAGCAGCCCCGATCGGGGTTGGGAGCAGTACTTC. Translated, it gives CASSPDRGWEQYF.